These 18 T cell receptor beta chains originate from one sample sequenced in a study of T cells of healthy individuals (dated by TCRdb to between 2017 and 2018). The library relied on 5' RACE. These reads were obtained on an Illumina MiSeq. TCRdb handled the public reads itself, with Q25 trimming in fastp and clone calling in MiXCR, and kept productive beta chains. Records with the same CDR3 protein are collapsed into one entry carrying the most frequent genes and DNA. The sample profile shows 100,000 or so distinct CDR3 sequences; under 20% of them were found once. The leading ten clones occupy about 6.2% of the sample. These receptors all come from a human donor in good health.

The chain employs TRBV12-3 or TRBV12-4 and TRBJ2-5; a possible D gene is TRBD2 (6 bases). This CDR3 has 14 amino acids. V was pared by 4 bases and J by 7 bases, with 16 bases between. The CDR3 DNA sequence: TGTGCCAGCAGTTCTAACGGGGGACGTGTGACCCAGTACTTC. Translating it yields CASSSNGGRVTQYF.

The chain combines TRBV7-9 with TRBJ1-4; possibly TRBD1 for D (5 bases). V was clipped by 5 bases and J by 2 bases, with 9 bases between them. The length of the CDR3 is 14 residues. CDR1 SEHNR and CDR2 FQNEAQ come from the germline V gene (reference sequence). CDR3 protein: CASSLRDTNEKLFF. DNA for the CDR3: TGTGCCAGCAGCCTCAGGGATACTAATGAAAAACTGTTTTTT.

The rearrangement links TRBV29-1 to TRBJ2-7, with 8 nucleotides matching TRBD1. The V segment lost 5 bases and the J segment 0 bases; nucleotides outside the gene matches: 3. Germline loops: CDR1 SQVTM, CDR2 ANQGSEA. The CDR3 has 13 residues. CDR3 sequence (DNA): TGCAGCGTTCGCGGACAGGGCTCCTACGAGCAGTACTTC. Translated, it gives CSVRGQGSYEQYF.

This clonotype has more than one count but fewer than ten. The V call is TRBV11-2, the J call TRBJ1-1, with TRBD1 matching 9 bases. Trimming at V came to 5 bases and at J to 3 bases, leaving 10 bases not matched to a gene. Germline V gene sequence: CDR1 SGHAT, CDR2 FQNNGV. This CDR3 is 16 amino acids long. The CDR3 reads CASSPGTGTFDTEAFF. In DNA, the CDR3 is TGTGCCAGCAGCCCCGGGACAGGGACATTCGACACTGAAGCTTTCTTT.

V gene TRBV2 combines with J gene TRBJ2-1, with TRBD1 matching 9 bases. The CDR3 sequence is 13 residues long. The V and J ends lost 9 bases and 7 bases, in that order; junction bases with no gene match: 7. Germline loops: CDR1 SNHLY, CDR2 FYNNEI. The CDR3 bases are TGTGCCAGGGAGGACAGGGGAGGGAATGAGCAGTTCTTC. As protein: CAREDRGGNEQFF.

The chain has TRBV6-6 and TRBJ2-2; D not resolved. Germline V gene sequence: CDR1 MNHNY, CDR2 SVGAGI (reference sequence). V was shortened by 6 bases and J by 6 bases, with 8 bases between the two germline ends. The CDR3 contains 12 residues. CDR3 residues: CASRFWPGELFF. The CDR3 nucleotides are TGTGCCAGCAGATTCTGGCCCGGGGAGCTGTTTTTT.

This chain links TRBV6-2 or TRBV6-3 with TRBJ2-7, with 8 bases that match TRBD2. The CDR3 spans 14 residues. Germline lookup yields CDR1 MNHEY and CDR2 SVGEGT. V dropped 2 bases and J dropped 7; count of bases not matched to a gene: 7. The CDR3 DNA reads as TGTGCCAGCAGTTACGGCGGGAGGCCCTGGGAGCAGTACTTC. This sequence encodes CASSYGGRPWEQYF.

This clonotype was counted many times. V is TRBV7-2 and J is TRBJ1-5, with D possibly TRBD1 on 5 matching bases. The germline CDR1 and CDR2 sequences are SGHTA and FQGNSA. CDR3 length: 14 amino acids. V shed 5 bases and J shed 4 bases, with 12 bases lying between them. The CDR3 nucleotides read TGTGCCAGCAGCCCAGACGGGGGGAATCAGCCCCAGCATTTT. Its protein is CASSPDGGNQPQHF.

The chain links TRBV9 to TRBJ2-2; TRBD2 might be the D (5 bases). Trimming left V 3 bases short and J 3 bases short, with 18 bases between. This CDR3 is 17 amino acids long. The germline CDR1 and CDR2 sequences are SGDLS and YYNGEE. The CDR3 is CASSAHGEAADTGELFF. The CDR3 DNA reads TGTGCCAGCAGCGCGCACGGGGAAGCAGCAGACACCGGGGAGCTGTTTTTT.

V usage is TRBV9 and J usage is TRBJ1-2, with unresolved D. V gave up 0 bases and J gave up 8 bases, with 8 bases separating them. The CDR3 is made up of 12 amino acids. Germline V lookup: CDR1 SGDLS, CDR2 YYNGEE. CDR3 bases: TGTGCCAGCAGCGTAGATCTAAGAGGCTACACCTTC. Its protein is CASSVDLRGYTF.

This chain joins TRBV7-9 and TRBJ1-5; D call uncertain. V was shortened by 6 bases and J by 0 bases, with 6 bases between the two germline ends. The CDR3 length is 13 residues. Germline assignment: CDR1 SEHNR and CDR2 FQNEAQ (reference sequence). In nucleotides, the CDR3 is TGTGCCAGCAGTCGCAGTAGCAATCAGCCCCAGCATTTT. This gives the protein CASSRSSNQPQHF.

The chain combines TRBV7-2 with TRBJ2-1; no firm D call. Trimming shortened V by 7 bases and J by 6 bases, and 10 bases separated the two germline ends. The germline V gene encodes CDR1 SGHTA and CDR2 FQGNSA. The CDR3 totals 12 residues. The CDR3 DNA sequence: TGTGCCAGCAATGAAGTCGGCAATGAGCAGTTCTTC. Translated, it gives CASNEVGNEQFF.

This clonotype has a count of ten or more. The rearrangement links TRBV20-1 to TRBJ2-5; D gene uncertain. Trimming left V 0 bases short and J 0 bases short, with 14 bases between. The length of the CDR3 is 16 residues. CDR1 is DFQATT and CDR2 is SNEGSKA in the germline V gene (reference sequence). This chain's CDR3 is CSARDSRKAYQETQYF. DNA for the CDR3: TGCAGTGCTAGAGATAGTAGGAAAGCTTACCAAGAGACCCAGTACTTC.

This clonotype was counted at least ten times. This chain joins TRBV7-2 and TRBJ2-1, with TRBD2 matching over 14 bases. This CDR3 has 17 amino acids. Trimming cost V 4 bases and J 1 base; bases outside gene matches: 3. The germline CDR1 and CDR2 sequences are SGHTA and FQGNSA. The CDR3 sequence: CASSSRLAGGSYNEQFF. The CDR3, as DNA: TGTGCCAGCAGCTCACGACTAGCGGGAGGGTCCTACAATGAGCAGTTCTTC.

The CDR3 bases are TGTGCCAGCAGGCTCATCGGAGGGCCCCAAGAGACCCAGTACTTC. This codes for CASRLIGGPQETQYF. The gene calls are TRBV7-2 and TRBJ2-5; perhaps TRBD2 as D (6 bases). The germline V gene encodes CDR1 SGHTA and CDR2 FQGNSA. Trimming stripped 6 bases from V and 1 base from J, with 15 bases between. The CDR3 is 15 amino acids.

This clonotype has ten or more counts. This chain connects TRBV20-1 to TRBJ2-1; D possibly corresponds to TRBD2 (6 bases). V was shortened by 2 bases and J by 0 bases, with 8 bases between the two germline ends. Germline CDR1 DFQATT, CDR2 SNEGSKA (reference sequence). The CDR3 contains 14 residues. The CDR3 spells CSARRGGSYNEQFF. CDR3 sequence (DNA): TGCAGTGCTAGAAGGGGAGGCTCCTACAATGAGCAGTTCTTC.

In its sample, this clonotype was seen many times. The genes are TRBV13 and TRBJ1-3; D not certain. The germline CDR1 and CDR2 sequences are PRHDT and FYEKMQ (reference sequence). The length of the CDR3 is 13 residues. The V gene lost 0 bases and the J gene lost 5 bases, with 5 bases spanning the gap. This CDR3 is CASSLGLRNTIYF. DNA of the CDR3: TGTGCCAGCAGCTTAGGGCTACGAAACACCATATATTTT. The full variable domain, rest sourced from reference TRBV13 and TRBJ1-3, is AAGVIQSPRHLIKEKRETATLKCYPIPRHDTVYWYQQGPGQDPQFLISFYEKMQSDKGSIPDRFSAQQFSDYHSELNMSSLELGDSALYFCASSLGLRNTIYFGEGSWLTVV.

This clonotype was picked up a small number of times. The chain is built from TRBV9 and TRBJ1-4; D not resolved. V gave up 0 bases and J gave up 7 bases, with 4 bases separating them. There are 12 residues in the CDR3. Per the germline V gene, CDR1 is SGDLS and CDR2 is YYNGEE. CDR3 in amino acids: CASSVDGEKLFF. In DNA form, the CDR3 reads TGTGCCAGCAGCGTAGACGGTGAAAAACTGTTTTTT.